This TCR beta chain was captured by sequencing in a study of cytomegalovirus exposure and HLA in healthy donors. Study outcomes and limitations: Investigators reported 150 to 200 TCR beta chains as tied to cytomegalovirus. A few of the chains that were CMV-associated were confirmed in vitro to be specific for CMV antigens. A missense variant in DCLRE1C was later tied to TCR beta V- and J-gene trimming. What a later analysis reportedly showed was that an Asian-associated ancestry cluster had fewer N-insertions than the roughly 670-donor mean.

The CDR3 is made up of 15 amino acids. V dropped 4 bases and J dropped 3 bases, with 13 bases sitting between them. The V gene's germline CDR1 is MDHEN and CDR2 SYDVKM. With 60 Vbeta and 13 Jbeta primers, the PCR was carried out. Libraries were prepared by immunoSEQ multiplex PCR; TCRdb keeps only in-frame clonotypes and omits some of them. Altogether roughly 140,000 clones are present, about 73% being singletons, with the ten largest covering around 2.9%. Note on this clone: What it binds is not known. Other DNA sequences in the sample encode the same CDR3.

The sample was PBMCs. This clonotype was obtained from a man in his forties or fifties in good health and CMV-seropositive. The chain joins TRBV28 to TRBJ1-5; no clear D gene. CDR3 amino acids: CASSSFHGDNQPQHF. In DNA form, the CDR3 reads TGTGCCAGCAGTTCTTTCCATGGAGACAATCAGCCCCAGCATTTT.